These 28 T cell receptor beta chains originate from one sample sequenced in a study of shared clonotypes between healthy human individuals. Generated by immunoSEQ multiplex PCR, the TCRdb table keeps only in-frame clones and is missing some. The sample carries under 1,100,000 clones, around 74% recorded once. The sequenced material came from memory CD4+ T cells sorted from blood. The subset here: CD45RA-negative fraction. Receptors originate from a man between 18 and 29 years old in good health.

Only a few counts were recorded for this clone. CDR3 amino acids: CAWSVRDRVVDTQYF. The CDR3 DNA reads TGTGCCTGGAGTGTGAGGGACAGGGTAGTAGATACGCAGTATTTT. The chain recombines TRBV30 with TRBJ2-3, with 9 bases identical to TRBD1. J was trimmed by 5 bases and V by 0 bases; bases with no gene match: 6. This CDR3 is built from 15 residues. Per germline, CDR1 GTSNPN and CDR2 SVGIG (reference sequence).

There are a few counts of this clone. V is TRBV6-5 and J is TRBJ1-1; the D is unclear. Germline V CDR1 and CDR2: MNHEY, SVGAGI. V lost 6 bases to trimming and J lost 1 base, with 6 bases between them. The CDR3 totals 12 residues. The CDR3 region is CASRHGNTEAFF. The DNA for the CDR3 is TGTGCCAGCAGACACGGGAACACTGAAGCTTTCTTT.

CDR3 protein: CASSYLPAGGPNTDTQYF. As DNA, the CDR3 is TGTGCCAGCAGTTACCTACCAGCGGGGGGGCCGAACACAGATACGCAGTATTTT. This rearrangement joins TRBV6-7 to TRBJ2-3; TRBD2 matches at 10 bases. TRBV6-7 is an ORF, with its function uncertain. CDR3 length: 18 amino acids. J gave up 2 bases and V 2 bases, and 10 bases lay outside the gene matches.

This chain connects TRBV4-1 to TRBJ2-5; TRBD2 might be the D (6 bases). The CDR3 spans 14 residues. The V gene lost 4 bases and the J gene lost 5 bases, with 14 bases spanning the gap. CDR1 MGHRA and CDR2 YSYEKL come from the germline V gene. The CDR3 here is CASSPGGAGETQYF. The CDR3 region has the DNA TGCGCCAGCAGCCCCGGAGGGGCCGGGGAGACCCAGTACTTC.

The chain is built from TRBV27 and TRBJ1-6, with a possible D match to TRBD1 (6 bases). The CDR3 covers 18 residues. Germline CDR1 and CDR2: MNHEY and SMNVEV (reference sequence). Trimming removed 5 bases at V and 0 bases at J, with 17 bases between. The CDR3 loop is CASSRRQDVSSYNSPLHF. The DNA of the CDR3 is TGTGCCAGCAGTCGGCGACAGGATGTCAGCTCCTATAATTCACCCCTCCACTTT.

The V gene is TRBV7-3, the J gene TRBJ2-5; D tentatively fits TRBD1 or TRBD2 (5 bases each). The CDR3 spans 14 residues. Germline V lookup: CDR1 SGHTA, CDR2 FQGTGA. Trimming took off 4 bases at V and 5 bases at J, with 14 bases between the two ends. The CDR3 loop is CASSWGPSGETQYF. The CDR3 DNA reads as TGTGCCAGCAGCTGGGGACCCTCGGGGGAGACCCAGTACTTC.

The rearrangement uses TRBV7-9 and TRBJ2-1, with 13 bases identical to TRBD2. Looked up from germline, CDR1 is SEHNR and CDR2 is FQNEAQ (reference sequence). The CDR3 has 15 amino acids. The junction had 3 bases not matched to a gene; V was cut back by 5 bases and J by 5 bases. The CDR3 is CASSAGTSGNNEQFF. CDR3 in DNA: TGTGCCAGCAGCGCCGGGACTAGCGGGAACAATGAGCAGTTCTTC.

V usage is TRBV5-1 and J usage is TRBJ1-4; D is uncertain. Germline V gene data show CDR1 as SGHRS and CDR2 as YFSETQ. CDR3 length equals 15 residues. Between the trimmed V and J ends, which lost 4 bases and 5 bases, there was a span of 15 bases. The CDR3 DNA follows: TGCGCCAGCAGCACGTCAGCCGTACGGAATGAAAAACTGTTTTTT. It translates to CASSTSAVRNEKLFF.

The chain couples TRBV13 to TRBJ2-1, with D possibly TRBD2 on 6 matching bases. The CDR3 totals 16 residues. Germline V lookup: CDR1 PRHDT, CDR2 FYEKMQ (reference sequence). V was trimmed by 5 bases and J by 6 bases, leaving 20 bases between them. CDR3 DNA: TGTGCCAGCAGCCAAGTGGCGGGAAAGATTCTCAATGAGCAGTTCTTC. The encoded protein is CASSQVAGKILNEQFF.

The rearrangement links TRBV5-1 to TRBJ2-7; 12 bases agree with TRBD1. In germline, CDR1 is SGHRS, CDR2 YFSETQ. This CDR3 contains 17 residues. V lost 2 bases and J lost 3; bases outside the gene matches: 9. In nucleotides, the CDR3 is TGCGCCAGCAGCTTCGGGACAGGGGGCACCTGGCTCTACGAGCAGTACTTC. Amino acid sequence: CASSFGTGGTWLYEQYF.

This clone was detected many times. The rearrangement uses TRBV5-1 and TRBJ2-1; no reliable D call. The CDR3 is made up of 15 amino acids. V lost 4 bases and J 9 bases, leaving 20 bases between the germline ends. Germline-derived CDR1 and CDR2 are SGHRS and YFSETQ. Here the CDR3 DNA reads TGCGCCAGCAGCCTCGACCCGGGCTCCCCTGGTGAGCAGTTCTTC. It specifies CASSLDPGSPGEQFF.

This sequence joins TRBV4-1 and TRBJ1-6; 9 nucleotides align to TRBD1. The CDR3 runs 15 residues. J was trimmed by 7 bases and V by 6 bases; bases with no gene match: 7. Germline V gene lookup returns CDR1 MGHRA and CDR2 YSYEKL. CDR3 loop: CASSGAGQGNSPLHF. CDR3 coding DNA: TGCGCCAGCAGTGGGGCCGGACAGGGGAATTCACCCCTCCACTTT.

The chain is built from TRBV7-2 and TRBJ1-2; tentatively, D is TRBD1 (5 bases). Germline-derived CDR1 and CDR2 are SGHTA and FQGNSA. The CDR3 has 15 residues. V lost 1 base to trimming and J lost 4 bases, with 13 bases between them. CDR3 nucleotide sequence: TGTGCCAGCAGCTTAGGGCCAGGGTTTACCTATGGCTACACCTTC. Translated: CASSLGPGFTYGYTF.

As for this clone: Other nucleotide sequences in the sample specify the same CDR3. The CDR3 reads CASSRDRYNEQFF. The CDR3 nucleotides are TGCGCCAGCAGCAGGGACCGTTACAATGAGCAGTTCTTC. The chain carries TRBV5-1 and TRBJ2-1, with D tentatively TRBD1 or TRBD2 (5 bases each). Germline V gene sequence: CDR1 SGHRS, CDR2 YFSETQ. The CDR3 is 13 amino acids. Trimming took off 4 bases at V and 4 bases at J, with 9 bases between the two ends.

J is TRBJ1-4 and V is TRBV5-1; D is ambiguous. V lost 0 bases, J lost 4 bases, and 7 bases lay in between. The CDR3 consists of 14 residues. The germline V gene encodes CDR1 SGHRS and CDR2 YFSETQ. The CDR3 coding sequence is TGCGCCAGCAGCTTGGCCGGGGATAATGAAAAACTGTTTTTT. Protein: CASSLAGDNEKLFF.

In its sample, this clone was seen once. The chain links TRBV30 to TRBJ1-1; possibly TRBD1 for D (5 bases). This CDR3 comprises 14 residues. Trimming shortened V by 0 bases and J by 0 bases, and 8 bases separated the two germline ends. Looked up from germline, CDR1 is GTSNPN and CDR2 is SVGIG (reference sequence). The CDR3 nucleotides are TGTGCCTGGAGTGTTGGGGCCTTGAACACTGAAGCTTTCTTT. It translates to CAWSVGALNTEAFF.

This chain uses TRBV7-9 with TRBJ2-7, with 9 nucleotides matching TRBD1. The trim removed 5 bases at V and 2 bases at J, leaving 10 bases unmatched. The germline V gene has CDR1 SEHNR and CDR2 FQNEAQ (reference sequence). This CDR3 comprises 16 residues. Here the CDR3 reads CASSPLGTGSPYEQYF. The CDR3 nucleotides read TGTGCCAGCAGCCCTCTCGGGACAGGGAGTCCCTACGAGCAGTACTTC.

This clone was counted a single time. A much larger clone is a single base away; this may be a read error. The CDR3 nucleotides read TGTGCCAGCAGCTTCGCCTACGAGCAGTACTTC. Protein product: CASSFAYEQYF. The chain links TRBV14 to TRBJ2-7; D is undetermined. Germline V gene lookup returns CDR1 SGHDN and CDR2 FVKESK. The CDR3 spans 11 residues. Trimming pared 5 bases from V and 2 bases from J, leaving 4 bases between.

The rearrangement joins TRBV6-1 to TRBJ2-7, with 12 bases aligning to TRBD2. Looked up from germline, CDR1 is MNHNS and CDR2 is SASEGT. The V gene end was trimmed by 2 bases and the J gene end by 4 bases; junction bases not matched to a gene: 6. The CDR3 is 16 residues long. CDR3 DNA sequence: TGTGCCAGCAGTGAACCCGGACTAGCGGGAAGGTACGAGCAGTACTTC. Residues: CASSEPGLAGRYEQYF.

The chain joins TRBV27 to TRBJ2-3; maybe TRBD2 (5 bases). Trimming left V 10 bases short and J 7 bases short, with 21 bases between. The length of the CDR3 is 14 residues. CDR1 is MNHEY, CDR2 SMNVEV, per germline (reference sequence). This CDR3 is CATIETRTGNTQYF. The DNA of the CDR3 is TGTGCCACCATAGAAACACGAACCGGGAATACGCAGTATTTT.

This clone was recorded only once. The chain recombines TRBV2 with TRBJ2-5; D is ambiguous. CDR3 length equals 11 residues. The V and J ends lost 8 bases and 5 bases respectively, with 9 bases between them. Germline-derived CDR1 and CDR2 are SNHLY and FYNNEI. CDR3 sequence (DNA): TGTGCCAGCGGCCAGAGGGAGACCCAGTACTTC. It codes for CASGQRETQYF.

The V gene is TRBV5-4, the J gene TRBJ1-1; D is undetermined. The germline V and J ends were trimmed by 0 bases and 5 bases, with 8 bases remaining between them. Germline assignment: CDR1 SGHNT and CDR2 YYREEE (reference sequence). The CDR3 spans 13 residues. The CDR3 here is CASSLEYKTEAFF. The CDR3 coding sequence is TGTGCCAGCAGCTTGGAGTACAAAACTGAAGCTTTCTTT.

The chain employs TRBV7-2 and TRBJ2-2; TRBD2 aligns across 7 bases. V lost 6 bases and J lost 8; bases outside the gene matches: 9. The CDR3 consists of 14 residues. Germline assignment: CDR1 SGHTA and CDR2 FQGNSA. This CDR3 is CASRGGTPKGELFF. CDR3 coding DNA: TGTGCCAGCAGGGGGGGGACCCCAAAGGGGGAGCTGTTTTTT.

The rearrangement links TRBV6-5 to TRBJ2-3; D is unresolved. Trimming took 6 bases from V and 7 from J, leaving 14 bases between them. CDR3 length equals 13 residues. Germline CDR1 and CDR2: MNHEY and SVGAGI. The CDR3 DNA sequence: TGTGCCAGCAGCGCGAGCCTAGGGTATACGCAGTATTTT. Translated, it gives CASSASLGYTQYF.

The chain has TRBV2 and TRBJ2-3; a possible D gene is TRBD1 (6 bases). This CDR3 spans 19 amino acids. Germline V gene sequence: CDR1 SNHLY, CDR2 FYNNEI. V was pared by 4 bases and J by 1 base, with 24 bases between. CDR3 bases: TGTGCCAGCAGTGCCGGGACAAGTAGGATCGCGTTGGGCACAGATACGCAGTATTTT. Protein sequence: CASSAGTSRIALGTDTQYF.

This clone showed up just a few times. This sequence joins TRBV29-1 and TRBJ1-2, with D perhaps TRBD1 (5 bases). V shed 2 bases and J shed 6 bases, with 13 bases lying between them. The CDR3 runs 13 residues. Germline V gives CDR1 SQVTM, CDR2 ANQGSEA. The CDR3 sequence is CSVELWGNDGYTF. In DNA, the CDR3 is TGCAGCGTTGAACTCTGGGGGAATGATGGCTACACCTTC.

This clone was observed a handful of times. This sequence joins TRBV19 and TRBJ1-6; tentative D call: TRBD1 (6 bases). Between the trimmed V and J ends, which lost 7 bases and 9 bases, there was a span of 13 bases. Germline lookup yields CDR1 LNHDA and CDR2 SQIVND (reference sequence). The CDR3 runs 13 residues. The DNA for the CDR3 is TGTGCCAGTAAGGGGGGATTCAGTTCACCCCTCCACTTT. Translating gives CASKGGFSSPLHF.

The CDR3 here is CASSAGQGETQYF. The CDR3 DNA reads as TGCGCCAGCAGTGCCGGACAGGGCGAGACCCAGTACTTC. The chain is built from TRBV10-1 and TRBJ2-5; 8 bases agree with TRBD1. V lost 4 bases and J lost 5; bases outside the gene matches: 3. Germline lookup yields CDR1 WNHNN and CDR2 SYGVQD (reference sequence). This CDR3 has 13 residues.